Shown below are 32 T cell receptor beta chains from a single sample sequenced in a study of T cells expressing NK-cell markers. TCRdb reprocessed the 5' RACE reads and reports one entry per CDR3 protein, with no DNA. Seen in this sample are fewer than 300,000 distinct CDR3 sequences; the ten most common clones hold roughly 4.2%. The material sequenced was blood T cells: a sorted CD56 or NKG2C T cell subset, CD4+ or CD8+ T cells, or bulk PBMC T cells (not recorded which). These receptors originate from a woman between 18 and 69 years old in good health.

The J gene is TRBJ2-7, the V gene TRBV6-5; the D call of TRBD1 rests on TCRdb alone, since no DNA is present to check it. This CDR3 region has 15 residues. Germline lookup yields CDR1 MNHEY and CDR2 SVGAGI. CDR3 loop: CASSYSGKGSYEQYF.

The V and J genes are TRBV30 and TRBJ2-4; TCRdb's D gene call, TRBD1, goes unchecked for lack of DNA. The CDR3 has 15 residues. Germline V gene lookup returns CDR1 GTSNPN and CDR2 SVGIG (reference sequence). CDR3 sequence: CAWRVTGLWGNIQYF.

This chain connects TRBV20-1 to TRBJ2-3; TCRdb names TRBD2, which stays unverified in the absence of DNA. CDR3 length: 15 residues. Germline V gene sequence: CDR1 DFQATT, CDR2 SNEGSKA (reference sequence). CDR3 amino acids: CSARDFGDPRGTQYF.

CDR3 region: CASRDNYGYTF. The J gene is TRBJ1-2, the V gene TRBV2. The length of the CDR3 is 11 residues. Germline V gene lookup returns CDR1 SNHLY and CDR2 FYNNEI.

The chain combines TRBV5-1 with TRBJ1-2; TCRdb designates TRBD1, a call that cannot be tested without DNA. CDR1 and CDR2 (germline): SGHRS, YFSETQ. This CDR3 contains 17 residues. CDR3: CASSPRTGRRVNYGYTF.

The chain has TRBV28 and TRBJ1-5; TCRdb's D gene call, TRBD1, goes unchecked for lack of DNA. CDR3 length: 15 amino acids. CDR1 and CDR2 (germline): MDHEN, SYDVKM. The CDR3 spells CASTPPDRRNQPQHF.

This rearrangement joins TRBV20-1 to TRBJ1-3; TCRdb's assignment of TRBD1 cannot be checked, as there is no DNA. The CDR3 is 14 amino acids. Germline V gives CDR1 DFQATT, CDR2 SNEGSKA (reference sequence). The CDR3 protein is CSAPDRKSGNTIYF.

J is TRBJ2-7 and V is TRBV11-2. Germline V gene data show CDR1 as SGHAT and CDR2 as FQNNGV. This CDR3 is built from 14 residues. The chain's CDR3 is CASSKDASSYEQYF.

The chain uses TRBV6-5 and TRBJ1-5; TCRdb returns TRBD1, unconfirmable since there is no DNA. CDR3 length: 15 residues. Germline values: CDR1 MNHEY, CDR2 SVGAGI. The CDR3: CASSYTGQGNQPQHF.

This chain's CDR3 is CASSWATGGHAEAFF. The chain employs TRBV12-3 or TRBV12-4 and TRBJ1-1; with no DNA, the TCRdb D assignment of TRBD1 cannot be verified. The CDR3 is made up of 15 amino acids.

The chain links TRBV7-9 to TRBJ1-2. This CDR3 is built from 14 residues. CDR1 is SEHNR and CDR2 is FQNEAQ in the germline V gene (reference sequence). The CDR3 sequence is CASSAGLGFDGYTF.

V usage is TRBV5-6 and J usage is TRBJ1-5; lacking DNA, the TRBD1 call made by TCRdb goes unchecked. This CDR3 comprises 14 residues. Germline-derived CDR1 and CDR2 are SGHDT and YYEEEE. The CDR3 loop is CASSLGTVNQPQHF.

The J gene is TRBJ2-1, the V gene TRBV4-3. The CDR3 spans 16 residues. CDR1 and CDR2 from the germline V gene are LGHNA and YSLEER. The CDR3 sequence: CASSQDWGDFYNEQFF.

The CDR3 spells CASTHEATQYF. The chain combines TRBV6-2 or TRBV6-3 with TRBJ2-3. There are 11 residues in the CDR3. Germline CDR1 is MNHEY and CDR2 is SVGEGT.

The CDR3 reads CASSRRVAKNIQYF. The chain combines TRBV30 with TRBJ2-4; TCRdb indicates TRBD2, and absent DNA this call remains unverified. The CDR3 spans 14 residues. The V gene's germline CDR1 is GTSNPN and CDR2 SVGIG (reference sequence).

The chain uses TRBV7-2 and TRBJ1-6. This CDR3 spans 15 amino acids. From germline, CDR1 is SGHTA and CDR2 FQGNSA. CDR3 sequence reads: CASSPVAGFNSPLHF.

The V gene is TRBV20-1, the J gene TRBJ1-4; TCRdb lists TRBD1, though no DNA is available to test this call. The germline gives CDR1 DFQATT, CDR2 SNEGSKA (reference sequence). CDR3 length: 14 amino acids. CDR3 sequence: CSARDPTGDEKLFF.

The V gene is TRBV12-3 or TRBV12-4, the J gene TRBJ1-5; TCRdb outputs TRBD1, but without DNA this stays unchecked. CDR3 length: 15 amino acids. The CDR3 is CASSLETGFNQPQHF.

The chain employs TRBV12-3 or TRBV12-4 and TRBJ1-1; TCRdb names TRBD1, which stays unverified in the absence of DNA. The CDR3 is made up of 16 amino acids. CDR3: CASKQGAGFGEPEAFF.

Here the CDR3 reads CASREDRGLVQPQHF. The V gene is TRBV2, the J gene TRBJ1-5; TCRdb picks TRBD1, but there is no DNA to check that call. There are 15 residues in the CDR3. Germline lookup yields CDR1 SNHLY and CDR2 FYNNEI.

The chain couples TRBV5-5 to TRBJ2-5; the TCRdb call, TRBD1, lacks DNA for checking. This CDR3 is 18 amino acids long. Germline V lookup: CDR1 SGHKS, CDR2 YYEKEE (reference sequence). CDR3 sequence reads: CASSLSPRTGGLQETQYF.

This chain uses TRBV5-1 with TRBJ2-1; TCRdb names TRBD2, which stays unverified in the absence of DNA. The V gene's germline CDR1 is SGHRS and CDR2 YFSETQ. The CDR3 extends over 15 amino acids. CDR3: CASSHSGTSVDEQFF.

The chain joins TRBV7-2 to TRBJ2-5; TCRdb returns TRBD2, unconfirmable since there is no DNA. Germline assignment: CDR1 SGHTA and CDR2 FQGNSA. This CDR3 contains 14 residues. The CDR3 region is CASSPSSGGETQYF.

The chain links TRBV4-3 to TRBJ2-3. The V gene's germline CDR1 is LGHNA and CDR2 YSLEER. This CDR3 region has 13 residues. CDR3 sequence: CASSKGGPDTQYF.

The CDR3: CASINPVRRGEANYGYTF. V and J are TRBV6-2 or TRBV6-3 and TRBJ1-2; the D call of TRBD1 rests on TCRdb alone, since no DNA is present to check it. Per germline, CDR1 MNHEY and CDR2 SVGEGT. The CDR3 sequence is 18 residues long.

The chain recombines TRBV29-1 with TRBJ1-1. Germline-derived CDR1 and CDR2 are SQVTM and ANQGSEA. The CDR3 runs 13 residues. The CDR3 sequence is CSVENGPNTEAFF.

V and J are TRBV6-2 or TRBV6-3 and TRBJ2-3; TCRdb selects TRBD2, and the lack of DNA leaves this call unchecked. The CDR3 length is 14 residues. The germline V gene encodes CDR1 MNHEY and CDR2 SVGEGT. The chain's CDR3 is CASKLAGSLDTQYF.

The chain joins TRBV7-3 to TRBJ1-1; TCRdb gives TRBD1 as the D gene, but with no DNA this cannot be confirmed. CDR3 length: 14 residues. Germline CDR1 SGHTA, CDR2 FQGTGA. The chain's CDR3 is CASSWGQANTEAFF.

The V call is TRBV12-3 or TRBV12-4, the J call TRBJ2-3; without DNA, the TCRdb call of TRBD2 cannot be checked. The CDR3 is 15 residues long. CDR3: CASSTSGINTDTQYF.

This chain connects TRBV9 to TRBJ1-2. From germline, CDR1 is SGDLS and CDR2 YYNGEE. This CDR3 comprises 14 residues. CDR3 amino acids: CASSAGEGAYGYTF.

This sequence joins TRBV5-1 and TRBJ1-4; checking the TCRdb D call of TRBD1 is not possible without DNA. The CDR3 extends over 15 amino acids. CDR1 and CDR2 from the germline V gene are SGHRS and YFSETQ. This CDR3 is CASSPGAGQGEKLFF. Full variable domain (rest looked up from reference TRBV5-1 and TRBJ1-4): KAGVTQTPRYLIKTRGQQVTLSCSPISGHRSVSWYQQTPGQGLQFLFEYFSETQRNKGNFPGRFSGRQFSNSRSEMNVSTLELGDSALYLCASSPGAGQGEKLFFGSGTQLSVL.

This chain joins TRBV7-2 and TRBJ2-3. The CDR3 consists of 14 residues. Germline CDR1 is SGHTA and CDR2 is FQGNSA. CDR3 loop: CASSLLGPTDTQYF.